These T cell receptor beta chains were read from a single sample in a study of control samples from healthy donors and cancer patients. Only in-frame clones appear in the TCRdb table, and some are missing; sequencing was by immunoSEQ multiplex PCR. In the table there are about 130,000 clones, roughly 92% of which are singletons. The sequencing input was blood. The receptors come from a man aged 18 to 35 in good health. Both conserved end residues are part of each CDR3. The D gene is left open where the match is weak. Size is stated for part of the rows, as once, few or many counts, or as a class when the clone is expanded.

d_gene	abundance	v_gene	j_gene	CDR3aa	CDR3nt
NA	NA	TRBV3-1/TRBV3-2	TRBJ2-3	CASSHKPGRPQYF	TGTGCCAGCAGCCATAAACCGGGACGCCCGCAGTATTTT
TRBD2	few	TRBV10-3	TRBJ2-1	CAISDASGGYEQFF	TGTGCCATCAGTGATGCTAGCGGGGGGTATGAGCAGTTCTTC
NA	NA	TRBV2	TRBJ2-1	CASSVEAGSYNEQFF	TGTGCCAGCAGTGTCGAAGCGGGCTCCTACAATGAGCAGTTCTTC
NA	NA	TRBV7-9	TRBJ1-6	CASSTLAEQGGSPLHF	TGTGCCAGCAGCACTTTAGCCGAACAGGGTGGCTCACCCCTCCACTTT
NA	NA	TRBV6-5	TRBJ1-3	CASRVGYSGNTIYF	TGTGCCAGTCGGGTTGGGTACTCTGGAAACACCATATATTTT
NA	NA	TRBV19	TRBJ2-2	CASTQFQDTGELFF	TGTGCCAGTACTCAGTTTCAAGACACCGGGGAGCTGTTTTTT
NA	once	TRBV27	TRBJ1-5	CASSLSLGVNQPQHF	TGTGCCAGCAGTTTATCGTTGGGGGTCAATCAGCCCCAGCATTTT
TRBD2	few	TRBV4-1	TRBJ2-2	CASSQAGLAGGGTGELFF	TGCGCCAGCAGCCAAGCGGGACTAGCGGGGGGCGGTACCGGGGAGCTGTTTTTT
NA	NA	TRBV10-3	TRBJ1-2	CAISEAPGRRGYGYTF	TGTGCCATCAGTGAGGCCCCGGGACGGAGGGGCTATGGCTACACCTTC
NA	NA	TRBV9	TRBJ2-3	CASSPIRTVTDTQYF	TGTGCCAGCAGCCCGATCCGGACTGTCACAGATACGCAGTATTTT
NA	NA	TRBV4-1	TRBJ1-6	CASSQLSSPLHF	TGCGCCAGCAGCCAGTTGTCTTCACCCCTCCACTTT
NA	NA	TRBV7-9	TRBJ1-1	CASSSEFRRGLRTGEAFF	TGTGCCAGCAGCTCCGAATTTCGCAGGGGCTTAAGAACAGGAGAAGCTTTCTTT
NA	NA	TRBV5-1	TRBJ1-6	CASSLDRVHNSPLHF	TGCGCCAGCAGCTTGGACAGGGTCCATAATTCACCCCTCCACTTT
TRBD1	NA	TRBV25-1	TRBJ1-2	CASSPHQGRTGRNYGYTF	TGTGCCAGCAGTCCTCATCAAGGTCGGACAGGGAGGAACTATGGCTACACCTTC
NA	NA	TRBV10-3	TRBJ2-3	CAISDGSGGAISTDTQYF	TGTGCCATCAGTGATGGGAGTGGGGGAGCAATTAGCACAGATACGCAGTATTTT
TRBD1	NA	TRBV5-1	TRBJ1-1	CASSFKGRDRLNTEAFF	TGCGCCAGCAGCTTTAAAGGCAGGGACAGGCTGAACACTGAAGCTTTCTTT
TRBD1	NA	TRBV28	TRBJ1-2	CASRTGINYGYTF	TGTGCCAGCCGGACAGGGATTAACTATGGCTACACCTTC
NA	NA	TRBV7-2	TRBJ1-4	CASSLNGGASNEKLFF	TGTGCCAGCAGCTTAAATGGGGGCGCCTCTAATGAAAAACTGTTTTTT
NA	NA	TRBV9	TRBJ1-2	CASSVGSYGYTF	TGTGCCAGCAGCGTAGGCAGCTATGGCTACACCTTC
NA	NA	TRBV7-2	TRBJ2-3	CASSQRLGTDTQYF	TGTGCCAGCAGCCAAAGGTTGGGCACAGATACGCAGTATTTT
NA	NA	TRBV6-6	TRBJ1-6	CASRNQDNSPLHF	TGTGCCAGCAGGAATCAGGACAATTCACCCCTCCACTTT
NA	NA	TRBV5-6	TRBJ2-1	CASSEKFGVQNEQFF	TGTGCCAGCAGCGAAAAGTTTGGCGTTCAGAATGAGCAGTTCTTC
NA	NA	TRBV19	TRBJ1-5	CASSALDVGQPQHF	TGTGCCAGTAGTGCCCTGGACGTGGGTCAGCCCCAGCATTTT
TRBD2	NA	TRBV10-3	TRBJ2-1	CAISRTSGGNEQFF	TGTGCCATCAGCCGGACTAGCGGGGGGAATGAGCAGTTCTTC
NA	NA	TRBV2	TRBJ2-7	CASRAVWGRHYEQYF	TGTGCCAGCAGAGCTGTTTGGGGACGGCACTACGAGCAGTACTTC
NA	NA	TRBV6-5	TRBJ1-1	CASSYDGTKAEAFF	TGTGCCAGCAGTTACGATGGGACAAAGGCAGAAGCTTTCTTT
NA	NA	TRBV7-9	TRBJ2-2	CASSPPGTETGELFF	TGTGCCAGCAGTCCTCCCGGGACGGAGACCGGGGAGCTGTTTTTT
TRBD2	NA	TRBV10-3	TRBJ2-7	CAISPGTSGASYEQYF	TGTGCCATCAGCCCGGGGACTAGCGGGGCCTCCTACGAGCAGTACTTC
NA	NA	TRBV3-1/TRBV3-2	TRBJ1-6	CASSQDLPRRSSYNSPLHF	TGTGCCAGCAGCCAAGATCTGCCAAGGAGGAGCTCCTATAATTCACCCCTCCACTTT
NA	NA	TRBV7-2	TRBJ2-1	CASSLADVGSYNEQFF	TGTGCCAGCAGCTTAGCTGACGTAGGCTCCTACAATGAGCAGTTCTTC
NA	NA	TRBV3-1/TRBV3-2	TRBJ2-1	CASSQGLDAYNEQFF	TGTGCCAGCAGCCAAGGTTTAGACGCCTACAATGAGCAGTTCTTC
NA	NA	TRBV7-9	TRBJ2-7	CASSSSSYEQYF	TGTGCCAGCAGCTCTAGCTCCTACGAGCAGTACTTC
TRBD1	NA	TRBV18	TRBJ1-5	CASSPKVDRASGIQPQHF	TGTGCCAGCTCACCTAAAGTGGACAGGGCGAGTGGGATTCAGCCCCAGCATTTT
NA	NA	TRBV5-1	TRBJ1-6	CASSLANRPNSPLHF	TGCGCCAGCAGCTTGGCCAACAGGCCGAATTCACCCCTCCACTTT
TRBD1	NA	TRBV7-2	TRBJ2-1	CASSSGTVKFF	TGTGCCAGCAGCTCCGGGACAGTAAAGTTCTTC
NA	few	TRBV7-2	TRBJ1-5	CASSSWLQANQPQHF	TGTGCCAGCAGCTCTTGGCTCCAGGCCAATCAGCCCCAGCATTTT
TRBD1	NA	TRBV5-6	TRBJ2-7	CASSLRDRVYEQYF	TGTGCCAGCAGCTTGAGGGACAGGGTCTACGAGCAGTACTTC
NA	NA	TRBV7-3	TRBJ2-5	CASSLAGAGLGETQYF	TGTGCCAGCAGCTTAGCGGGGGCAGGTTTAGGGGAGACCCAGTACTTC
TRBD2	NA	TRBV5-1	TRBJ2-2	CASRPTSGGAGELFF	TGCGCCAGCCGCCCAACTAGCGGGGGGGCCGGGGAGCTGTTTTTT
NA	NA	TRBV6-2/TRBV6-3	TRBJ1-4	CASSQTGPMNEKLFF	TGTGCCAGCAGTCAAACGGGACCTATGAATGAAAAACTGTTTTTT
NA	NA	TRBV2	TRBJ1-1	CASHWIGNTEAFF	TGTGCCAGCCATTGGATAGGGAACACTGAAGCTTTCTTT
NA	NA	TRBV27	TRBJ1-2	CASMGTPGYGYTF	TGTGCCAGCATGGGGACTCCTGGCTATGGCTACACCTTC
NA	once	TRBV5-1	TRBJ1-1	CASSYNMGERGTEAFF	TGCGCCAGCAGCTACAATATGGGGGAGCGGGGCACTGAAGCTTTCTTT
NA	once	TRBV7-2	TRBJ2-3	CASSFATVSTDTQYF	TGTGCCAGCAGCTTTGCGACAGTTAGCACAGATACGCAGTATTTT
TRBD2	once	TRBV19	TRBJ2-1	CASSTSGEPYNEQFF	TGTGCCAGTAGTACCAGCGGGGAACCCTACAATGAGCAGTTCTTC
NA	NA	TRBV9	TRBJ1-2	CASSGHREGSYGYTF	TGTGCCAGCAGCGGTCACAGGGAGGGATCCTATGGCTACACCTTC
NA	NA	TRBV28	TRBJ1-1	CASNTLSGGTSEAFF	TGTGCCAGCAACACCTTGAGCGGGGGGACCTCCGAAGCTTTCTTT
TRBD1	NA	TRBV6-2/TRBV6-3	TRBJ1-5	CASSSGQGRNQPQHF	TGTGCCAGCAGTTCAGGACAGGGCCGAAATCAGCCCCAGCATTTT
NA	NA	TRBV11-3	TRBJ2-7	CASSLGGIYEQYF	TGTGCCAGCAGCTTGGGGGGCATCTACGAGCAGTACTTC
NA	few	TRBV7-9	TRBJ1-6	CASSLGRGWGHDSPLHF	TGTGCCAGCAGCTTAGGAAGGGGCTGGGGACATGATTCACCCCTCCACTTT
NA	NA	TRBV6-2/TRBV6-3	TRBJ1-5	CASSPLSSSQPQHF	TGTGCCAGCAGTCCCCTCTCATCGAGTCAGCCCCAGCATTTT
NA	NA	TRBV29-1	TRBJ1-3	CSANMRGSGNTIYF	TGCAGCGCAAATATGAGGGGCTCTGGAAACACCATATATTTT
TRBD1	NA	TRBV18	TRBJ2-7	CASSPGAGGAYEQYF	TGTGCCAGCTCACCAGGGGCAGGGGGAGCCTACGAGCAGTACTTC
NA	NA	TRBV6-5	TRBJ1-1	CASITGNTEAFF	TGTGCCAGCATTACCGGGAACACTGAAGCTTTCTTT
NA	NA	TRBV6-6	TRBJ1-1	CASSYSGGDTEAFF	TGTGCCAGCAGTTACTCTGGGGGAGACACTGAAGCTTTCTTT
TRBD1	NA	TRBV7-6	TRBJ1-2	CASSLTGQGMGGYTF	TGTGCCAGCAGCTTAACGGGACAGGGGATGGGTGGCTACACCTTC
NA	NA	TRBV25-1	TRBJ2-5	CASSTGAKGMTQYF	TGTGCCAGCAGTACGGGGGCAAAGGGGATGACCCAGTACTTC
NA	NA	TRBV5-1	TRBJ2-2	CASSLPGKLTGELFF	TGCGCCAGCAGCTTGCCAGGGAAACTCACCGGGGAGCTGTTTTTT
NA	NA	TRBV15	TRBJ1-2	CATSRDPGGGYSYSGYTF	TGTGCCACCAGCAGAGACCCCGGGGGGGGGTATTCATACTCTGGCTACACCTTC